Listed here is a single T cell receptor (beta chain). This record comes from a study of blood T cell repertoires in COVID-19. Data came from immunoSEQ multiplex PCR; TCRdb stores just in-frame clones and leaves some out. The sample has about 280,000 clones; approximately 86% are singletons. The V end was cut by 5 bases, the J end by 8 bases, with 15 bases between. The CDR3 covers 14 residues. From germline, CDR1 is LNHDA and CDR2 SQIVND (reference sequence). What was sequenced was peripheral blood. The V call is TRBV19, the J call TRBJ1-4; perhaps TRBD1 as D (6 bases). This receptor was identified in a woman aged 50 to 60 who had recovered from COVID-19. As DNA, the CDR3 is TGTGCCAGTAGTTTGGACAGATGGTACGAAAAACTGTTTTTT. It specifies CASSLDRWYEKLFF.